Each of the 13 T cell receptor beta chains below was sequenced from the same sample in a study of response to subunit inactivated influenza vaccine (dated by TCRdb to the late 2010s). Libraries came from RT-PCR. The sequencing machine was an Illumina HiSeq 2500. Clones were called with MiXCR by TCRdb after fastp trimmed the public reads at Q25, and only in-frame beta chains were retained. Under each unique CDR3 protein, matching rows form one entry showing the most common genes and DNA. The sample profile shows 500,000 to 600,000 distinct CDR3 sequences; roughly 13% of them were found once. The ten largest make up about an eighth of the sample. Read against the paper, the sample's time point label means: approximately 47 days after influenza vaccine administration. The material sequenced was PBMCs from blood, taken roughly 47 days after vaccination. The source of these receptors is a man over 45 who received an inactivated influenza vaccine. Donor details come from another sample of the same person, matched by shared clones.

In its sample, this clonotype was seen a few times. The J gene is TRBJ2-5, the V gene TRBV5-5, with D possibly being TRBD1 or TRBD2 (5 bases each). This CDR3 comprises 15 residues. Trimming removed 1 base from V and 1 base from J, with 11 bases in between. CDR1 is SGHKS, CDR2 YYEKEE, per germline (reference sequence). The CDR3: CASSLRAGTQETQYF. The DNA for the CDR3 is TGTGCCAGCAGCTTGCGGGCAGGGACCCAAGAGACCCAGTACTTC.

This clonotype was seen a handful of times. The V call is TRBV9, the J call TRBJ1-1; 10 nucleotides agree with TRBD1. The germline CDR1 and CDR2 sequences are SGDLS and YYNGEE. This CDR3 has 17 residues. V trimming: 3 bases; J trimming: 4 bases; junction bases outside the gene matches: 12. The CDR3 region is CASSAGRTGGLTTEAFF. The CDR3 nucleotides are TGTGCCAGCAGCGCGGGGCGGACAGGGGGATTGACCACTGAAGCTTTCTTT.

Ten or more counts support this clonotype. The chain joins TRBV7-9 to TRBJ1-3; D gene unclear. Trimming shortened V by 7 bases and J by 3 bases, and 16 bases separated the two germline ends. Germline-derived CDR1 and CDR2 are SEHNR and FQNEAQ (reference sequence). This CDR3 has 15 amino acids. CDR3 DNA: TGTGCCAGCAACCTAGGGCCAGGCTATGGAAACACCATATATTTT. Amino acid sequence: CASNLGPGYGNTIYF.

This clonotype came up a few times. The chain couples TRBV6-1 to TRBJ2-6, with D maybe TRBD1 (6 bases). Trimming removed 6 bases from V and 2 bases from J, with 8 bases in between. CDR1 MNHNS and CDR2 SASEGT come from the germline V gene. This CDR3 region has 14 residues. CDR3 in amino acids: CASRAGAGANVLTF. CDR3 coding DNA: TGTGCCAGCAGAGCAGGGGCTGGGGCCAACGTCCTGACTTTC.

As to this clonotype: One base away lies a much larger clone, so this may be a sequencing read error. The J gene is TRBJ2-7, the V gene TRBV5-1, with no clear D. The CDR3 runs to 14 residues. Germline V gene data show CDR1 as SGHRS and CDR2 as YFSETQ. CDR3 sequence (DNA): TGCTCCAGCAGCCAGCCAGGCCAGTCCTACGAGCAGTACTTC. The encoded protein is CSSSQPGQSYEQYF.

The gene calls are TRBV5-1 and TRBJ1-1; 8 nucleotides agree with TRBD1. CDR3 length equals 15 residues. V shed 5 bases and J 4 bases; nucleotides not matched to a gene: 10. Germline CDR1 is SGHRS and CDR2 is YFSETQ. For the CDR3, the DNA is TGCGCCAGCAGTCCCTCGGGACAGGTGGGCACTGAAGCTTTCTTT. It specifies CASSPSGQVGTEAFF. Using reference TRBV5-1 and TRBJ1-1 for the parts outside the CDR3, the full variable domain is KAGVTQTPRYLIKTRGQQVTLSCSPISGHRSVSWYQQTPGQGLQFLFEYFSETQRNKGNFPGRFSGRQFSNSRSEMNVSTLELGDSALYLCASSPSGQVGTEAFFGQGTRLTVV.

This clonotype has more than one count but fewer than ten. The chain combines TRBV5-4 with TRBJ2-7; D is undetermined. The V gene's germline CDR1 is SGHNT and CDR2 YYREEE (reference sequence). The CDR3 runs 14 residues. V lost 4 bases to trimming and J lost 2 bases, with 13 bases between them. In nucleotides, the CDR3 is TGTGCCAGCAGCCCGGCGGATGGCGCCTACGAGCAGTACTTC. This encodes CASSPADGAYEQYF.

J is TRBJ2-1 and V is TRBV14; D perhaps matches TRBD2 (6 bases). Germline V gives CDR1 SGHDN, CDR2 FVKESK. This CDR3 is built from 14 residues. Trimming cost V 3 bases and J 10 bases, with 16 bases left between them. CDR3 DNA: TGTGCCAGCAGCCAGCCCCTTCCGGGAGCGGAGCAGTTCTTC. It specifies CASSQPLPGAEQFF.

The chain couples TRBV4-2 to TRBJ1-6; D remains ambiguous. V lost 2 bases and J lost 17, with 13 bases in between. Germline CDR1 and CDR2: LGHNA and YNFKEQ. The CDR3 is 12 amino acids. CDR3 sequence reads: CASSQHGAGVHF. The CDR3 DNA follows: TGTGCCAGCAGCCAACATGGCGCAGGCGTCCACTTT.

In its sample, this clonotype was seen a few times. V is TRBV2 and J is TRBJ2-1; D might be TRBD2 (6 bases). Trimming stripped 4 bases from V and 7 bases from J, with 17 bases between. Germline V gene sequence: CDR1 SNHLY, CDR2 FYNNEI. The CDR3 spans 15 residues. The CDR3 reads CASSAYGGGLNEQFF. CDR3 DNA: TGTGCCAGCAGTGCCTATGGTGGGGGGTTGAATGAGCAGTTCTTC. The entire variable domain, with the rest obtained from reference TRBV2 and TRBJ2-1, is as follows: EPEVTQTPSHQVTQMGQEVILRCVPISNHLYFYWYRQILGQKVEFLVSFYNNEISEKSEIFDDQFSVERPDGSNFTLKIRSTKLEDSAMYFCASSAYGGGLNEQFFGPGTRLTVL.

The rearrangement links TRBV4-1 to TRBJ2-6; D perhaps matches TRBD1 (5 bases). Germline V CDR1 and CDR2: MGHRA, YSYEKL. V lost 4 bases and J 0 bases, leaving 10 bases between the germline ends. This CDR3 comprises 16 residues. The CDR3 protein is CASSPSGLSGANVLTF. The CDR3 region has the DNA TGCGCCAGCAGCCCCTCAGGGCTCTCTGGGGCCAACGTCCTGACTTTC.

This clonotype was observed a handful of times. This chain uses TRBV7-9 with TRBJ2-5; possible D gene TRBD1, 6 bases. The CDR3 loop spans 13 amino acids. V was cut by 5 bases and J by 6 bases, with 13 bases left in between. CDR1 and CDR2 from the germline V gene are SEHNR and FQNEAQ (reference sequence). The CDR3 DNA reads TGTGCCAGCAGCCACAGGGAGTTGAAGACCCAGTACTTC. The encoded protein is CASSHRELKTQYF.

This clonotype was observed at least ten times. The CDR3 here is CSARGQGYGYTF. CDR3 bases: TGCAGTGCTAGGGGACAGGGCTATGGCTACACCTTC. The chain combines TRBV20-1 with TRBJ1-2, with TRBD1 identical over 9 bases. Germline CDR1 is DFQATT and CDR2 is SNEGSKA (reference sequence). This CDR3 comprises 12 residues. J was trimmed by 4 bases and V by 3 bases; bases with no gene match: 0.